The 11 T cell receptor beta chains below all came from one sample that was sequenced in a study of neoadjuvant nivolumab and ipilimumab in lung cancer. The protocol was immunoSEQ multiplex PCR, while the TCRdb copy is restricted to in-frame clones and leaves out a portion. Of about 10,000 clones listed, roughly four fifths are singletons. The starting material was peripheral blood, obtained before neoadjuvant nivolumab, alone or with ipilimumab. The receptor source for this set is an adult with non-small cell lung cancer.

The V gene is TRBV11-2, the J gene TRBJ2-5; 8 nucleotides agree with TRBD1. Germline V CDR1 and CDR2: SGHAT, FQNNGV. The CDR3 runs 15 residues. Germline trimming cut 5 bases from V and 1 base from J; bases unmatched to any gene: 6. This CDR3 is CASSRQGTAQETQYF. The CDR3 nucleotides read TGTGCCAGCAGCAGACAGGGGACCGCCCAAGAGACCCAGTACTTC.

The chain uses TRBV6-4 and TRBJ2-2; D ambiguous. The CDR3 contains 13 residues. CDR1 MRHNA and CDR2 SNTAGT come from the germline V gene. The V end lost 2 bases, the J end lost 3 bases, and 4 bases lay between the germline ends. In nucleotides, the CDR3 is TGTGCCAGCAGTGACAGGGACACCGGGGAGCTGTTTTTT. Its translation is CASSDRDTGELFF.

This clone occurred a few times. This chain links TRBV20-1 with TRBJ2-1, with D tentatively TRBD1 or TRBD2 (5 bases each). CDR1 DFQATT and CDR2 SNEGSKA come from the germline V gene (reference sequence). With 3 bases removed from V and 9 bases from J, the gap between germline ends came to 9 bases. The CDR3 is 11 residues long. Here the CDR3 reads CSASRGGEQFF. For the CDR3, the DNA is TGCAGTGCTAGTCGTGGGGGTGAGCAGTTCTTC.

The J gene is TRBJ2-3, the V gene TRBV18, with D uncertain. This CDR3 is built from 11 residues. Germline CDR1 and CDR2: KGHSH and LQKENI. Trimming took off 3 bases at V and 5 bases at J, with 3 bases between the two ends. This CDR3 is CASSPIDTQYF. In DNA form, the CDR3 reads TGTGCCAGCTCACCTATAGATACGCAGTATTTT.

This clone has only a few counts. The chain links TRBV2 to TRBJ1-5; D remains unclear. Germline CDR1 SNHLY, CDR2 FYNNEI. The CDR3 loop spans 15 amino acids. V gave up 6 bases and J gave up 0 bases, with 12 bases separating them. The CDR3 is CASRKSELSNQPQHF. CDR3 bases: TGTGCCAGCAGGAAGAGTGAGCTTAGCAATCAGCCCCAGCATTTT. Supplemented by reference TRBV2 and TRBJ1-5, the full variable domain reads EPEVTQTPSHQVTQMGQEVILRCVPISNHLYFYWYRQILGQKVEFLVSFYNNEISEKSEIFDDQFSVERPDGSNFTLKIRSTKLEDSAMYFCASRKSELSNQPQHFGDGTRLSIL.

The chain employs TRBV7-9 and TRBJ2-1, with 7 bases fitting TRBD2. Germline CDR1 reads SEHNR; CDR2 reads FQNEAQ (reference sequence). The CDR3 sequence is 16 residues long. Trimming took 5 bases from V and 5 from J; bases not matched to a gene: 12. The CDR3 bases are TGTGCCAGCAGCCCCCAGAGGACTAGTTCTGACAATGAGCAGTTCTTC. As protein: CASSPQRTSSDNEQFF.

The V and J genes are TRBV5-1 and TRBJ2-5; no clear D gene. Deletions cut 4 bases from V and 0 bases from J, with 7 bases between. The CDR3 loop spans 13 amino acids. In germline, CDR1 is SGHRS, CDR2 YFSETQ. CDR3 DNA: TGCGCCAGCAGCCCCAGGTACCAAGAGACCCAGTACTTC. Translating gives CASSPRYQETQYF.

The V and J genes are TRBV27 and TRBJ1-5, with D possibly being TRBD1 (5 bases). V was shortened by 2 bases and J by 1 base, with 9 bases between the two germline ends. This CDR3 region has 15 residues. The V gene's germline CDR1 is MNHEY and CDR2 SMNVEV (reference sequence). CDR3 nucleotide sequence: TGTGCCAGCAGTTTAAGAGGGGTCAGCAATCAGCCCCAGCATTTT. Its protein is CASSLRGVSNQPQHF.

V gene TRBV7-5 combines with J gene TRBJ2-5; the D call in the table, TRBD2, was not verified against the DNA. TRBV7-5 constitutes a pseudogene. The CDR3 is made up of 18 amino acids. CDR3 nucleotide sequence: TGTGTCAGAAGCTTTAAAATGATGGTGCTAGCGGGGGAAGAGACCCAGTACTTC. This translates into CVRSFKMMVLAGEETQYF.

The genes are TRBV28 and TRBJ2-2, with 7 bases fitting TRBD1. Germline CDR1 is MDHEN and CDR2 is SYDVKM. The CDR3 loop spans 12 amino acids. Germline trimming cut 7 bases from V and 6 bases from J; bases unmatched to any gene: 2. CDR3 in amino acids: CASKGTAGELFF. CDR3 DNA: TGTGCCAGCAAGGGGACAGCCGGGGAGCTGTTTTTT.

The chain links TRBV15 to TRBJ2-1, with D tentatively TRBD1 or TRBD2 (5 bases each). The germline CDR1 and CDR2 sequences are LNHNV and YYDKDF (reference sequence). The CDR3 has 17 residues. Trimming removed 0 bases at V and 4 bases at J, with 16 bases between. The DNA for the CDR3 is TGTGCCACCAGCAGAGATTTTTGGGGGAGTGGTTACAATGAGCAGTTCTTC. Protein sequence: CATSRDFWGSGYNEQFF.